This T cell receptor beta chain was recorded in a study of blood T cell repertoires in COVID-19. Study-level information: The United States, Italy and Spain supplied acute and convalescent COVID-19 samples. The cDNA or gDNA used as material had been derived from T cells, B-cell-depleted T cells, or PBMCs.

There are 16 residues in the CDR3. V was clipped by 4 bases and J by 6 bases; unmatched bases: 13. Germline CDR1 LGHDT, CDR2 YNNKEL (reference sequence). This clone has only a few counts. TCRdb's table, derived via immunoSEQ multiplex PCR, lists solely in-frame clones and lacks some. This sample yields over 150,000 clones, of which over 70% are seen a single time; roughly 2.9% belongs to the top ten. Sequences were obtained from peripheral blood. This receptor was identified in a woman in her fifties or sixties with acute or convalescent COVID-19. The rearrangement uses TRBV3-1 (or the pseudogene TRBV3-2) and TRBJ1-2; 8 nucleotides agree with TRBD1. The DNA for the CDR3 is TGTGCCAGCAGCCTATCCATATTCCGGACAGGGCATGGCTACACCTTC. This encodes CASSLSIFRTGHGYTF.